The T cell receptor (beta chain) under discussion was sequenced for a study of cytomegalovirus exposure and HLA in healthy donors. Study context: A data release that came early held approximately 85 million unique TCRs from HLA-typed donors. Overall study findings and caveats: HLA restriction was apparent for most CMV-associated TCR beta chains in a later analysis. Some V segments, including TRBV6-2 and TRBV6-3, were excluded as indistinguishable.

In this sample, this clone turned up once. Its antigen remains unidentified. In the PCR, 60 Vbeta and 13 Jbeta primers were used. Original processing notes: Unique TCR beta chains totaled around 86 million in a later count, with roughly 11 million of them shared. Libraries were prepared by immunoSEQ multiplex PCR; TCRdb keeps only in-frame clonotypes and omits some of them. V, J and clone size are those of that table, while D and trimming were read from the DNA. The table records 75,000 to 100,000 clones, roughly four fifths of them present only once. The germline V gene encodes CDR1 LNHDA and CDR2 SQIVND (reference sequence). This CDR3 region has 12 residues. With 7 bases removed from V and 2 bases from J, the gap between germline ends came to 8 bases.

The sequence came from a middle-aged man in good health and CMV-seronegative. Sample: PBMCs. This rearrangement joins TRBV19 to TRBJ1-1; D perhaps matches TRBD1 (5 bases). The CDR3 DNA reads TGTGCCAGTATCGACAGAAACACTGAAGCTTTCTTT. It codes for CASIDRNTEAFF.